Below are 9 T cell receptor beta chains sequenced from a single sample in a study of blood T cells in healthy people across ages. A second PCR, run for about 7 to 11 cycles, used a sample-barcoded 5' primer plus a J-beta primer mix. TCRdb re-derived calls from the 5' RACE reads in MiXCR, one entry per CDR3 protein. The repertoire consists of 1,500,000 or so distinct CDR3 sequences, with about 45% occurring once and the leading ten covering around 4%. Sequencing was done on a sample of blood. These receptors were taken from a woman younger than 30 in good health.

The table lists this clonotype with a few counts. CDR3 sequence: CASRPQGIEAFF. The CDR3 DNA is TGCGCCAGCAGACCGCAGGGAATTGAAGCTTTCTTT. The chain couples TRBV5-1 to TRBJ1-1, with D perhaps matching TRBD1 (5 bases). V was trimmed by 5 bases and J by 7 bases, leaving 12 bases between them. The germline CDR1 and CDR2 sequences are SGHRS and YFSETQ. This CDR3 region has 12 residues.

The chain is built from TRBV2 and TRBJ1-1, with D unclear. Trimming took off 2 bases at V and 10 bases at J, with 11 bases between the two ends. Germline V gene lookup returns CDR1 SNHLY and CDR2 FYNNEI. The CDR3 runs 12 residues. CDR3 amino acids: CASSETGRRAFF. The CDR3 DNA reads TGTGCCAGCAGTGAAACTGGGCGTAGAGCTTTCTTT.

This clonotype was seen a handful of times. The genes are TRBV4-1 and TRBJ1-6; D ambiguous. V was shortened by 3 bases and J by 7 bases, with 13 bases between the two germline ends. This CDR3 is 15 amino acids long. Per the germline V gene, CDR1 is MGHRA and CDR2 is YSYEKL. CDR3 in DNA: TGCGCCAGCAGCCAGGAGGGTCCCATAAATTCACCCCTCCACTTT. Protein: CASSQEGPINSPLHF.

A few counts support this clonotype. This sequence joins TRBV4-3 and TRBJ1-1, with TRBD1 as a possible D gene (6 bases). Germline loops: CDR1 LGHNA, CDR2 YSLEER. This CDR3 contains 13 residues. Trimming left V 0 bases short and J 11 bases short, with 13 bases between. CDR3 protein: CASSQDGDNRAFF. CDR3 nucleotides: TGCGCCAGCAGCCAAGATGGGGACAACCGGGCTTTCTTT.

This chain joins TRBV19 and TRBJ1-2; 10 bases are shared with TRBD1. This CDR3 has 12 amino acids. Germline CDR1 is LNHDA and CDR2 is SQIVND (reference sequence). The ends lost 3 bases at V and 10 bases at J; junction bases unmatched: 2. The CDR3 loop reads CASSMGQGYYTF. CDR3 sequence (DNA): TGTGCCAGTAGTATGGGACAGGGGTACTACACCTTC.

V usage is TRBV5-1 and J usage is TRBJ2-1, with 8 positions matching TRBD2. With V trimmed by 4 bases and J by 3 bases, 9 bases remained unmatched. Germline assignment: CDR1 SGHRS and CDR2 YFSETQ. CDR3 length: 16 amino acids. Written as DNA, the CDR3 is TGCGCCAGCAGCCCGGCCGGTCTAGCGGGCTACAATGAGCAGTTCTTC. It codes for CASSPAGLAGYNEQFF. The complete variable domain, with remaining parts taken from reference TRBV5-1 and TRBJ2-1, reads KAGVTQTPRYLIKTRGQQVTLSCSPISGHRSVSWYQQTPGQGLQFLFEYFSETQRNKGNFPGRFSGRQFSNSRSEMNVSTLELGDSALYLCASSPAGLAGYNEQFFGPGTRLTVL.

This chain links TRBV20-1 with TRBJ2-7; D is ambiguous. The length of the CDR3 is 12 residues. Deletions cut 1 base from V and 10 bases from J, with 14 bases between. Germline values: CDR1 DFQATT, CDR2 SNEGSKA (reference sequence). The CDR3 protein is CSARVDPSNQYF. The CDR3 DNA follows: TGCAGTGCTAGAGTGGACCCCTCGAACCAGTACTTC.

The chain has TRBV29-1 and TRBJ2-2; TRBD1 agrees at 7 bases. J gave up 6 bases and V 6 bases, and 10 bases lay outside the gene matches. The CDR3 is made up of 14 amino acids. CDR1 SQVTM and CDR2 ANQGSEA come from the germline V gene. This chain's CDR3 is CSVVGTGVAGELFF. The DNA of the CDR3 is TGCAGCGTAGTTGGAACAGGGGTCGCCGGGGAGCTGTTTTTT.

This clonotype was seen only a few times. The chain is built from TRBV7-3 and TRBJ2-3; no firm D call. The V gene's germline CDR1 is SGHTA and CDR2 FQGTGA. Trimming cost V 5 bases and J 3 bases, with 15 bases left between them. This CDR3 is 15 amino acids long. The CDR3 is CASSPSLTETDTQYF. DNA for the CDR3: TGTGCCAGCAGCCCAAGTCTGACTGAAACAGATACGCAGTATTTT. The full variable domain, completed using reference TRBV7-3 and TRBJ2-3, is GAGVSQTPSNKVTEKGKYVELRCDPISGHTALYWYRQSLGQGPEFLIYFQGTGAADDSGLPNDRFFAVRPEGSVSTLKIQRTERGDSAVYLCASSPSLTETDTQYFGPGTRLTVL.